The next 25 T cell receptor beta chains were all read from a single sample in a study of cytomegalovirus exposure and HLA in healthy donors. This PCR relied on a set of 60 Vbeta primers and 13 Jbeta primers. The protocol was immunoSEQ multiplex PCR, while the TCRdb copy is restricted to in-frame clones and leaves out a portion. This table has roughly 70,000 clones, roughly 81% appearing once. Sequencing was performed on PBMCs. Receptors originate from a human donor in good health.

The rearrangement uses TRBV5-6 and TRBJ2-1, with D uncertain. V was shortened by 1 base and J by 1 base, with 12 bases between the two germline ends. There are 16 residues in the CDR3. Looked up from germline, CDR1 is SGHDT and CDR2 is YYEEEE. CDR3 amino acids: CASSLTPQLSYNEQFF. CDR3 coding DNA: TGTGCCAGCAGCTTGACCCCGCAGTTATCCTACAATGAGCAGTTCTTC.

Concerning this clone: The junction shows a germline mismatch at one end, possibly a read error. The CDR3 nucleotides are TGTGCCAGCAGCTTGGCGGGACAGCTGAACGCTGAAGCTTTCTTT. It encodes CASSLAGQLNAEAFF. This chain joins TRBV5-4 and TRBJ1-1, with TRBD1 matching 7 bases. CDR1 SGHNT and CDR2 YYREEE come from the germline V gene (reference sequence). The CDR3 consists of 15 residues.

With respect to this clone: One junction end does not reproduce the germline sequence, and a read error may be involved. Additional DNA sequences in this sample encode the identical CDR3. V is TRBV6-1 and J is TRBJ1-2; 8 bases match TRBD1. There are 15 residues in the CDR3. Per the germline V gene, CDR1 is MNHNS and CDR2 is SASEGT. The CDR3 DNA follows: TGCGCCAGCAGACCCGCAGGGGGCGCGGACTATGGCTACACCTTC. Translated, it gives CASRPAGGADYGYTF.

The gene calls are TRBV27 and TRBJ1-1; possible D gene TRBD1, 5 bases. The V gene lost 3 bases and the J gene lost 4 bases, with 9 bases spanning the gap. The V gene's germline CDR1 is MNHEY and CDR2 SMNVEV (reference sequence). The CDR3 contains 13 residues. Written as DNA, the CDR3 is TGTGCCAGCAGTTTTGGACAATCCACTGAAGCTTTCTTT. It is translated as CASSFGQSTEAFF.

V usage is TRBV27 and J usage is TRBJ2-3; weak D call: TRBD2 (5 bases). The CDR3 contains 15 residues. The germline V gene encodes CDR1 MNHEY and CDR2 SMNVEV (reference sequence). Trimming left V 6 bases short and J 0 bases short, with 13 bases between. The CDR3 here is CASRPVRESTDTQYF. CDR3 DNA: TGTGCCAGCAGACCTGTGAGGGAAAGCACAGATACGCAGTATTTT.

V usage is TRBV6-6 and J usage is TRBJ1-1; TRBD1 is a possible D gene (6 bases). This CDR3 has 14 residues. The V end lost 5 bases, the J end lost 5 bases, and 15 bases lay between the germline ends. Germline-derived CDR1 and CDR2 are MNHNY and SVGAGI (reference sequence). CDR3 DNA: TGTGCCAGCAGTAATAGGGACACCGGGACTGAAGCTTTCTTT. Translation gives CASSNRDTGTEAFF.

This rearrangement joins TRBV25-1 to TRBJ1-2; D possibly corresponds to TRBD1 (5 bases). The CDR3 covers 14 residues. CDR1 and CDR2 from the germline V gene are MGHDK and SYGVNS. V dropped 9 bases and J dropped 4 bases, with 18 bases sitting between them. The CDR3 nucleotides are TGTGCCAGTTCGGGGGGGGGAAGTTTCTATGGCTACACCTTC. Translating it yields CASSGGGSFYGYTF.

The chain links TRBV5-1 to TRBJ2-1, with D unclear. This CDR3 region has 15 residues. From germline, CDR1 is SGHRS and CDR2 YFSETQ. Trimming stripped 0 bases from V and 0 bases from J, with 7 bases between. CDR3 nucleotide sequence: TGCGCCAGCAGCTTGGACCGGAGCTCCTACAATGAGCAGTTCTTC. Protein sequence: CASSLDRSSYNEQFF.

This chain joins TRBV28 and TRBJ1-3, with D maybe TRBD1 (5 bases). V lost 3 bases, J lost 3 bases, and 18 bases lay in between. The CDR3 is made up of 17 amino acids. The germline V gene has CDR1 MDHEN and CDR2 SYDVKM. The CDR3 DNA sequence: TGTGCCAGCAGTTTGGCCCGACCGGGGGGAGGTGGAAACACCATATATTTT. Translating gives CASSLARPGGGGNTIYF.

This rearrangement joins TRBV5-4 to TRBJ2-5; TRBD2 is a possible D gene (6 bases). The germline V gene encodes CDR1 SGHNT and CDR2 YYREEE (reference sequence). Trimming cost V 0 bases and J 3 bases, with 9 bases left between them. This CDR3 contains 14 residues. CDR3 residues: CASSLGTNEETQYF. The CDR3 region has the DNA TGTGCCAGCAGCTTGGGGACTAACGAAGAGACCCAGTACTTC.

This sequence joins TRBV5-1 and TRBJ2-2, with D possibly TRBD2 on 6 matching bases. Germline loops: CDR1 SGHRS, CDR2 YFSETQ. This CDR3 contains 16 residues. Trimming removed 0 bases from V and 6 bases from J, with 15 bases in between. In DNA, the CDR3 is TGCGCCAGCAGCTTGGGGGTCCTAGCGACACCCGGGGAGCTGTTTTTT. It specifies CASSLGVLATPGELFF. The variable domain in full, with the rest retrieved from reference TRBV5-1 and TRBJ2-2, is KAGVTQTPRYLIKTRGQQVTLSCSPISGHRSVSWYQQTPGQGLQFLFEYFSETQRNKGNFPGRFSGRQFSNSRSEMNVSTLELGDSALYLCASSLGVLATPGELFFGEGSRLTVL.

The chain joins TRBV29-1 to TRBJ2-3; possibly TRBD1 for D (6 bases). V lost 7 bases, J lost 2 bases, and 13 bases lay in between. This CDR3 has 13 amino acids. CDR1 SQVTM and CDR2 ANQGSEA come from the germline V gene. CDR3 in DNA: TGCAGCGCCACCGGGACATCCACAGATACGCAGTATTTT. Its translation is CSATGTSTDTQYF.

The chain combines TRBV2 with TRBJ2-3, with 7 nucleotides matching TRBD2. CDR1 is SNHLY and CDR2 is FYNNEI in the germline V gene. With 10 bases clipped from V and 11 bases from J, the junction kept 6 bases outside the gene matches. The CDR3 contains 10 residues. CDR3 in amino acids: CAMGEGKQYF. CDR3 nucleotide sequence: TGTGCCATGGGGGAGGGCAAGCAGTATTTT.

The V gene is TRBV7-2, the J gene TRBJ2-5; 10 bases are shared with TRBD2. V lost 0 bases, J lost 2 bases, and 0 bases stayed unmatched. The CDR3 sequence is 15 residues long. Germline V gene data show CDR1 as SGHTA and CDR2 as FQGNSA. The CDR3 protein is CASSLASGRQETQYF. DNA for the CDR3: TGTGCCAGCAGCTTAGCTAGCGGGAGGCAAGAGACCCAGTACTTC.

The rearrangement joins TRBV6-5 to TRBJ1-2, with 9 nucleotides matching TRBD1. Trimming took 5 bases from V and 6 from J; bases not matched to a gene: 4. Germline CDR1 and CDR2: MNHEY and SVGAGI. The CDR3 totals 13 residues. The CDR3 DNA sequence: TGTGCCAGCAGTGAACAGGGGGCGAATGGCTACACCTTC. Translation gives CASSEQGANGYTF.

This clone was observed a few times. The genes are TRBV9 and TRBJ2-1; TRBD2 agrees at 8 bases. V was pared by 0 bases and J by 2 bases, with 13 bases of the junction left unmatched. In germline, CDR1 is SGDLS, CDR2 YYNGEE. The CDR3 is made up of 19 amino acids. CDR3 nucleotide sequence: TGTGCCAGCAGCGTAGGCTATAAGGTTAGCGGGAATACCTACAATGAGCAGTTCTTC. It translates to CASSVGYKVSGNTYNEQFF.

CDR3 bases: TGCAGCGTCCCTGTGACTAGCGGGATGTACACAGATACGCAGTATTTT. This gives the protein CSVPVTSGMYTDTQYF. The chain links TRBV29-1 to TRBJ2-3; TRBD2 matches 11 bases. This CDR3 spans 16 amino acids. From germline, CDR1 is SQVTM and CDR2 ANQGSEA. Trimming took 6 bases from V and 2 from J; bases not matched to a gene: 10.

V is TRBV19 and J is TRBJ1-5; tentatively, D is TRBD1 (6 bases). From germline, CDR1 is LNHDA and CDR2 SQIVND (reference sequence). This CDR3 contains 17 residues. Trimming cost V 8 bases and J 0 bases, with 20 bases left between them. CDR3 sequence reads: CASQTRDTSYSNQPQHF. The CDR3 coding sequence is TGTGCCAGTCAGACCCGGGACACATCTTATAGCAATCAGCCCCAGCATTTT. Complete variable domain (other parts from reference TRBV19 and TRBJ1-5): DGGITQSPKYLFRKEGQNVTLSCEQNLNHDAMYWYRQDPGQGLRLIYYSQIVNDFQKGDIAEGYSVSREKKESFPLTVTSAQKNPTAFYLCASQTRDTSYSNQPQHFGDGTRLSIL.

The CDR3 loop reads CASSLAGSGNTIYF. In nucleotides, the CDR3 is TGCGCCAGCAGCTTGGCCGGTTCTGGAAACACCATATATTTT. This chain links TRBV5-1 with TRBJ1-3, with D uncertain. Per germline, CDR1 SGHRS and CDR2 YFSETQ. This CDR3 is 14 amino acids long. Trimming took off 0 bases at V and 1 base at J, with 5 bases between the two ends.

V is TRBV30 and J is TRBJ1-2, with 9 nucleotides matching TRBD1. The ends lost 2 bases at V and 7 bases at J; junction bases unmatched: 8. This CDR3 comprises 14 residues. The germline gives CDR1 GTSNPN, CDR2 SVGIG (reference sequence). The CDR3 sequence: CAWSITGGNRGYTF. As DNA, the CDR3 is TGTGCCTGGAGTATAACAGGGGGCAACCGTGGCTACACCTTC.

The V call is TRBV5-6, the J call TRBJ1-2; 7 bases fit TRBD1. The CDR3 runs to 14 residues. V was pared by 2 bases and J by 8 bases, with 9 bases of the junction left unmatched. CDR1 is SGHDT, CDR2 YYEEEE, per germline. The CDR3 DNA follows: TGTGCCAGCAGCTTCCTGGACAGGCCGGAGGGCTACACCTTC. This translates into CASSFLDRPEGYTF.

J is TRBJ1-2 and V is TRBV10-3, with 8 bases that match TRBD1. There are 14 residues in the CDR3. Germline CDR1 ENHRY, CDR2 SYGVKD. V dropped 3 bases and J dropped 8; count of bases not matched to a gene: 8. The CDR3 DNA is TGTGCCATCAGTGACGGGTCAGGGGGCTTGGGCTACACCTTC. It translates to CAISDGSGGLGYTF.

The rearrangement uses TRBV19 and TRBJ1-2, with 7 bases identical to TRBD1. V shed 5 bases and J 8 bases; nucleotides not matched to a gene: 5. The CDR3 is 12 amino acids. From germline, CDR1 is LNHDA and CDR2 SQIVND (reference sequence). The CDR3, as DNA: TGTGCCAGTAGTTACAGGGGTTACGGCTACACCTTC. Translating gives CASSYRGYGYTF.

The chain recombines TRBV9 with TRBJ2-7, with D unresolved. Trimming shortened V by 0 bases and J by 1 base, and 8 bases separated the two germline ends. CDR1 is SGDLS and CDR2 is YYNGEE in the germline V gene. CDR3 length equals 14 residues. The CDR3 protein is CASSVGTASYEQYF. For the CDR3, the DNA is TGTGCCAGCAGCGTAGGTACAGCTTCCTACGAGCAGTACTTC. The full variable domain, rest sourced from reference TRBV9 and TRBJ2-7, is DSGVTQTPKHLITATGQRVTLRCSPRSGDLSVYWYQQSLDQGLQFLIQYYNGEERAKGNILERFSAQQFPDLHSELNLSSLELGDSALYFCASSVGTASYEQYFGPGTRLTVT.

The chain uses TRBV7-7 and TRBJ2-5; D call uncertain. This CDR3 is 15 amino acids long. Per germline, CDR1 SSHAT and CDR2 FNYEAQ (reference sequence). The V end was cut by 5 bases, the J end by 2 bases, with 15 bases between. The CDR3 loop reads CASSRVPLGQETQYF. The CDR3 region has the DNA TGTGCCAGCAGCCGGGTCCCCCTCGGGCAAGAGACCCAGTACTTC. The entire variable domain, with the rest obtained from reference TRBV7-7 and TRBJ2-5, is as follows: GAGVSQSPRYKVTKRGQDVTLRCDPISSHATLYWYQQALGQGPEFLTYFNYEAQPDKSGLPSDRFSAERPEGSISTLTIQRTEQRDSAMYRCASSRVPLGQETQYFGPGTRLLVL.